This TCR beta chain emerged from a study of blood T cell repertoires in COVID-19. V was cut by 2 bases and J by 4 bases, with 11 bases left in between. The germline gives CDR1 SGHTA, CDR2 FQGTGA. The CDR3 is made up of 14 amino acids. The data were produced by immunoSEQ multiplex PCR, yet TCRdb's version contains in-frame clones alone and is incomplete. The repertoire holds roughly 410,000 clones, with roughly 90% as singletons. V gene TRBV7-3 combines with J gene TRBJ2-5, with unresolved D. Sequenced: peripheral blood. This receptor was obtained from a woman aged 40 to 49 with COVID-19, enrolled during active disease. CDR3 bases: TGTGCCAGCAGCTTAGGGCCCTCCCGAGAGACCCAGTACTTC. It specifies CASSLGPSRETQYF.